The clone carrying this T cell receptor (beta chain) was seen a few times. What it binds is not known. The data are from a study of long-term antiretroviral therapy in people with HIV. Overall study context: The earliest samples predate the 2015 immediate-ART recommendation by about a decade.

Each donor provided at least one pre-ART PBMC sample and at least two post-ART PBMC samples. Findings and limits, study-wide: Older ART regimens may have been in use when blood was drawn between the mid-2000s and the late 2010s.

Germline V gene lookup returns CDR1 LNHDA and CDR2 SQIVND (reference sequence). V lost 9 bases and J lost 6, with 16 bases in between. The CDR3 consists of 13 residues. Researchers ran immunoSEQ v3.0 at survey level. Generated by immunoSEQ multiplex PCR, the TCRdb table keeps only in-frame clones and is missing some. The data contain around 20,000 clones, approximately 86% of them seen just once; the ten biggest clones take up roughly 3.9%. This chain links TRBV19 with TRBJ2-3; maybe TRBD2 (6 bases). The clonotype was recovered from a man aged 18 to 30 with HIV. The starting material was unsorted PBMCs, obtained about 4 years after starting antiretroviral therapy. CDR3 in amino acids: CASRHGEEDTQYF. The CDR3 nucleotides are TGTGCCAGCCGGCATGGGGAGGAGGATACGCAGTATTTT.